One TCR beta chain is described in this entry. Its antigen is unknown. This entry comes from a study of OX40 agonist ivuxolimab in advanced cancers. The wider study: Enrollees could have had prior anti-PD-1, anti-PD-L1 or anti-CTLA-4 therapy, which about 42% had received. Partial responses were achieved by three patients, one with hepatocellular carcinoma and two with cutaneous melanoma.

Points from the study as a whole: Both blood CD4+ and CD8+ T cells showed clonal growth by week 6 at 0.1 to 3.0 mg/kg.

TCRdb keeps only in-frame clones here, not all; method: immunoSEQ multiplex PCR. The repertoire holds more than 50,000 clones, with approximately 84% as singletons. Germline-derived CDR1 and CDR2 are SGHTS and YDEGEE. The CDR3 loop spans 14 amino acids. After removal of 4 bases from V and 10 bases from J, the junction contained 9 bases not matched to a gene. The TCR sequence derives from an adult with an advanced solid tumor such as melanoma, head and neck, liver or kidney cancer. The chain combines TRBV5-8 with TRBJ1-4, with TRBD1 identical over 8 bases. The sequences come from CD4+ or CD8+ T cells sorted from blood, collected in a trial of the OX40 agonist ivuxolimab. The CDR3 nucleotides are TGTGCCAGCAGCCTGGGCAGGGGGCGGTCAAAACTGTTTTTT. Its translation: CASSLGRGRSKLFF.